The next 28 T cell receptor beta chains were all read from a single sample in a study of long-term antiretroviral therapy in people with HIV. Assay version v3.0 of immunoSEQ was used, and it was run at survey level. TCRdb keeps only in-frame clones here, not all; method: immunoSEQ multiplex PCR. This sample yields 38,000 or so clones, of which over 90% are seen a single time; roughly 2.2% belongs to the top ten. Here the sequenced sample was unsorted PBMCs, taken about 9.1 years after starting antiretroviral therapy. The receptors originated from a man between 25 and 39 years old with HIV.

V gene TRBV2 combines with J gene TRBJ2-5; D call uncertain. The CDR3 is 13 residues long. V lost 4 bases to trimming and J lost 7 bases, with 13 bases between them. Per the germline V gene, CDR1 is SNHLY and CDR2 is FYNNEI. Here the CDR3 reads CASSGPIDATQYF. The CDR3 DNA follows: TGTGCCAGCAGTGGCCCCATCGACGCGACCCAGTACTTC.

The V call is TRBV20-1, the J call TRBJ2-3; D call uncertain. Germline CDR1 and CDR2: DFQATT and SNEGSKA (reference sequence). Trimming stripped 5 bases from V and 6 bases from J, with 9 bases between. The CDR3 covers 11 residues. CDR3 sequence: CSAENRDTQYF. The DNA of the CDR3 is TGCAGTGCTGAGAATAGGGATACGCAGTATTTT.

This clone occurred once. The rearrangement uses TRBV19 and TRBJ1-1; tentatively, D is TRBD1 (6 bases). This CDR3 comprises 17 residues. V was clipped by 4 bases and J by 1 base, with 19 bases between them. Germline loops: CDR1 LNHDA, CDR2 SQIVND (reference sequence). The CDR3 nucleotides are TGTGCCAGTAGTACCAAGACCGGGACAACCGGGAACACTGAAGCTTTCTTT. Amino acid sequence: CASSTKTGTTGNTEAFF.

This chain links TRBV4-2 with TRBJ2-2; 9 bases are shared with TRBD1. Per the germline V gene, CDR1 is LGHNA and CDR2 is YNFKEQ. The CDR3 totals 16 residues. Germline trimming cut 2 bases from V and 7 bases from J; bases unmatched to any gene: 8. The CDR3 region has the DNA TGTGCCAGCAGCCAACTAGGACAGGGGAATTTCGGGGAGCTGTTTTTT. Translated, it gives CASSQLGQGNFGELFF.

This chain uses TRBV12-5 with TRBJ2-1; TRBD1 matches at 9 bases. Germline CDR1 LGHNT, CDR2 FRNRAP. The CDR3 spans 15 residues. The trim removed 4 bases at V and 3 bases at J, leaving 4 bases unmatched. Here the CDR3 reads CASGYGTGSYNEQFF. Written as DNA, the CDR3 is TGTGCTAGTGGTTACGGGACAGGGAGCTACAATGAGCAGTTCTTC.

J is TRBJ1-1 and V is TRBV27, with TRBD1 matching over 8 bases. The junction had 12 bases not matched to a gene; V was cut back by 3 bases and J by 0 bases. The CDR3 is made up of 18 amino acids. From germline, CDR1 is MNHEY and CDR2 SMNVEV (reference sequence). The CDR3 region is CASSFLSRTGPVNTEAFF. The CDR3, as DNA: TGTGCCAGCAGTTTCCTTTCTCGGACAGGGCCAGTGAACACTGAAGCTTTCTTT.

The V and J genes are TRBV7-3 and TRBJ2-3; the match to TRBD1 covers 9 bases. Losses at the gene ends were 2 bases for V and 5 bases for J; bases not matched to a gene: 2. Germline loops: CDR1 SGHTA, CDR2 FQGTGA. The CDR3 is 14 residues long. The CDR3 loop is CASSLGTGKDTQYF. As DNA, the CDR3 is TGTGCCAGCAGCTTAGGGACAGGGAAAGATACGCAGTATTTT.

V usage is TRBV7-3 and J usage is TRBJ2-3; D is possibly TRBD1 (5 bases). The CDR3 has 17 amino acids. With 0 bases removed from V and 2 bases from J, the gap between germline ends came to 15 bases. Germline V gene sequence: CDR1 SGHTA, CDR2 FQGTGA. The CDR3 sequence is CASSLTPQARATDTQYF. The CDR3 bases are TGTGCCAGCAGCTTAACGCCACAGGCCCGGGCCACAGATACGCAGTATTTT.

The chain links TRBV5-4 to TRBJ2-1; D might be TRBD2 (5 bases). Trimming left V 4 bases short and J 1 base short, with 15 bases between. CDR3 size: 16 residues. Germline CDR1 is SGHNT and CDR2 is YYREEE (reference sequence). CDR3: CASSPPGTQSYNEQFF. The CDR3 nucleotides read TGTGCCAGCAGCCCGCCGGGAACCCAATCCTACAATGAGCAGTTCTTC.

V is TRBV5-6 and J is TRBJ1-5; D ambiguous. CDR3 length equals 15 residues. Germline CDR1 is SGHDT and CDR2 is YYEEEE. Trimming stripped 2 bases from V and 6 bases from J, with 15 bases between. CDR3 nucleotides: TGTGCCAGCAGCTTTATGGGCGGGGAATCTCAGCCCCAGCATTTT. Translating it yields CASSFMGGESQPQHF.

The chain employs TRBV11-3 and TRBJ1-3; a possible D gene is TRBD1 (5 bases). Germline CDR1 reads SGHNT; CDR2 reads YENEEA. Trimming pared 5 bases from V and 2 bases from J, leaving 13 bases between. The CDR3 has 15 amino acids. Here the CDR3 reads CASSPQGIPGNTIYF. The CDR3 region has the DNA TGTGCCAGCAGCCCCCAGGGAATTCCTGGAAACACCATATATTTT.

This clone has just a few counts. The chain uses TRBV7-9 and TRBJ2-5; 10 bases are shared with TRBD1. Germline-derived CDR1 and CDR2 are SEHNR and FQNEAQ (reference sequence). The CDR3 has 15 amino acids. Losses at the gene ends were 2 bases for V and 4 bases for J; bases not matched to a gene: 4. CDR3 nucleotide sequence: TGTGCCAGCAGCTTAACAGGACAGGGGGGAGAGACCCAGTACTTC. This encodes CASSLTGQGGETQYF.

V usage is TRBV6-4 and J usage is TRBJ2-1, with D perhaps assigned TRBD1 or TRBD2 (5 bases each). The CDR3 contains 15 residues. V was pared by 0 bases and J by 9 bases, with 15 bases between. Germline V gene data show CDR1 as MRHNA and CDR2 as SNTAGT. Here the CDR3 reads CASSDSAGHLAEQFF. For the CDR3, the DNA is TGTGCCAGCAGTGACTCGGCAGGGCATCTAGCTGAGCAGTTCTTC.

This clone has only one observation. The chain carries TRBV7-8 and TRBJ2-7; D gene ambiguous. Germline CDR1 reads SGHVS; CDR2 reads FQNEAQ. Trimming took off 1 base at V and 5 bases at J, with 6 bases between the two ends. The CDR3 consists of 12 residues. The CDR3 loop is CASSLGLDEQYF. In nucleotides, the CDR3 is TGTGCCAGCAGCTTAGGTTTGGACGAGCAGTACTTC.

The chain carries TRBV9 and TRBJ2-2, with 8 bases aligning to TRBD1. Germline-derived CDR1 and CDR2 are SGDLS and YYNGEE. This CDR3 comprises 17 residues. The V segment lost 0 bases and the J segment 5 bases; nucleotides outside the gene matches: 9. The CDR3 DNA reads TGTGCCAGCAGCGTAGCCCCAGGGACAGGAGGGACCGGGGAGCTGTTTTTT. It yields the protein CASSVAPGTGGTGELFF. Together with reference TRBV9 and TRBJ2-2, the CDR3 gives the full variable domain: DSGVTQTPKHLITATGQRVTLRCSPRSGDLSVYWYQQSLDQGLQFLIQYYNGEERAKGNILERFSAQQFPDLHSELNLSSLELGDSALYFCASSVAPGTGGTGELFFGEGSRLTVL.

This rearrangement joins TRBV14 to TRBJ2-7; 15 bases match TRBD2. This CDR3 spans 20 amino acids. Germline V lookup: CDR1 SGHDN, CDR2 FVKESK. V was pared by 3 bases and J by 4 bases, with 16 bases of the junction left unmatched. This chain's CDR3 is CASSHRGPGLAGGQLYEQYF. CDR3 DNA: TGTGCCAGCAGCCATAGGGGTCCGGGACTAGCGGGGGGCCAACTATACGAGCAGTACTTC.

The CDR3 is CASSNWGLDEKLFF. As DNA, the CDR3 is TGTGCCAGTAGTAACTGGGGACTAGATGAAAAACTGTTTTTT. The chain links TRBV19 to TRBJ1-4; possibly TRBD1 for D (5 bases). Germline assignment: CDR1 LNHDA and CDR2 SQIVND (reference sequence). V lost 4 bases and J 6 bases, leaving 12 bases between the germline ends. This CDR3 has 14 residues. Full variable domain (rest looked up from reference TRBV19 and TRBJ1-4): DGGITQSPKYLFRKEGQNVTLSCEQNLNHDAMYWYRQDPGQGLRLIYYSQIVNDFQKGDIAEGYSVSREKKESFPLTVTSAQKNPTAFYLCASSNWGLDEKLFFGSGTQLSVL.

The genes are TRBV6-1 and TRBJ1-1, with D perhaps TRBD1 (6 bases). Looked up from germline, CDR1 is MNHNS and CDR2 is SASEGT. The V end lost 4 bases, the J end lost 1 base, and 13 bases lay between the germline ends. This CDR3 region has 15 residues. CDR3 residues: CASSAWDISNTEAFF. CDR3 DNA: TGTGCCAGCAGTGCCTGGGACATATCGAACACTGAAGCTTTCTTT.

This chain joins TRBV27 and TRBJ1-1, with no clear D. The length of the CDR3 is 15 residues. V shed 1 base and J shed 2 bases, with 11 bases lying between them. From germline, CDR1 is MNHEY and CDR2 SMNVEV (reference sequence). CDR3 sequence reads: CASSLFLTGNTEAFF. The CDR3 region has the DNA TGTGCCAGCAGTTTATTCTTGACTGGTAACACTGAAGCTTTCTTT.

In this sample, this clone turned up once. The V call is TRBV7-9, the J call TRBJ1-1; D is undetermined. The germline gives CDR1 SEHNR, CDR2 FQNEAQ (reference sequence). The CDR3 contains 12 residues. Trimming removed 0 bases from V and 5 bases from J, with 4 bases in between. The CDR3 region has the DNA TGTGCCAGCAGCTTAGCCGCAACTGAAGCTTTCTTT. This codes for CASSLAATEAFF.

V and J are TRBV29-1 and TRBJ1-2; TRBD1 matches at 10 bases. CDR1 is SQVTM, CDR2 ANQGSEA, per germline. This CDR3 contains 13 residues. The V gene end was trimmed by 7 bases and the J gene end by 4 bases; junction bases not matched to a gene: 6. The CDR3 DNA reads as TGCAGCGCCACGGACAGGGGGTTCTATGGCTACACCTTC. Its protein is CSATDRGFYGYTF.

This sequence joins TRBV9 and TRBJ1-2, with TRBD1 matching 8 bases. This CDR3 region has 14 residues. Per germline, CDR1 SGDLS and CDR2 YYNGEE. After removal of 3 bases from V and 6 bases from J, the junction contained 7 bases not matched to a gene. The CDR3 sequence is CASSEQQGDDGYTF. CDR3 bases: TGTGCCAGCAGCGAGCAACAGGGGGACGATGGCTACACCTTC.

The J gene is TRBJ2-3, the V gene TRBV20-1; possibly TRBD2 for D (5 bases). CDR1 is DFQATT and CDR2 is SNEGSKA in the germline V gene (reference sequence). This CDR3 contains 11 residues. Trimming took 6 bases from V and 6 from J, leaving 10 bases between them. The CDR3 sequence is CSALASDTQYF. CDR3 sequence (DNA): TGCAGTGCCTTAGCGTCTGATACGCAGTATTTT.

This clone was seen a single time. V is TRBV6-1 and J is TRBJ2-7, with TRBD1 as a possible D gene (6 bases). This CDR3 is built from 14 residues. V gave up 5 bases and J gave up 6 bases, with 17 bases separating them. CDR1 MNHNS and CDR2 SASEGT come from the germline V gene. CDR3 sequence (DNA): TGTGCCAGCAGTCCCTCCATAGGGGGAACCGAGCAGTACTTC. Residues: CASSPSIGGTEQYF.

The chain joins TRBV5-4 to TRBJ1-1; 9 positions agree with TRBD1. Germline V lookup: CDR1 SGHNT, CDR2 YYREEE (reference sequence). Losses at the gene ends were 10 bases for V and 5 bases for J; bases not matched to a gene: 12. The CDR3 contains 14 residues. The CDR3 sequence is CAGGQTGGKTEAFF. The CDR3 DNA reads TGTGCCGGAGGACAAACAGGGGGCAAAACTGAAGCTTTCTTT.

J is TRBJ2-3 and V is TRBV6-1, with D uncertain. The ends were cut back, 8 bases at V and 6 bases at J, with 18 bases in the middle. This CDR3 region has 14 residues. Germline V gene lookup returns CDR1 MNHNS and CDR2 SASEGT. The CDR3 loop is CASGERPLMDTQYF. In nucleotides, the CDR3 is TGTGCCAGCGGCGAACGGCCCCTCATGGATACGCAGTATTTT.

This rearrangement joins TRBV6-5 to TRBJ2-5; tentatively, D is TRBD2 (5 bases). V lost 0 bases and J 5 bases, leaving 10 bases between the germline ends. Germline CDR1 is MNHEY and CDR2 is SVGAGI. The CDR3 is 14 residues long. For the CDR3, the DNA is TGTGCCAGCAGTTACTCCGAGGGAAGGGAGACCCAGTACTTC. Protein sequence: CASSYSEGRETQYF.

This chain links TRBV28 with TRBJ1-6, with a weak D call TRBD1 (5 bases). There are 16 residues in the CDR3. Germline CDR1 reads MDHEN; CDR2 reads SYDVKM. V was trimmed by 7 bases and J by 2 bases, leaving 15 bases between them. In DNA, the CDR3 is TGTGCCAGCACGGGGGGTACGAGAACCTATAATTCACCCCTCCACTTT. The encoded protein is CASTGGTRTYNSPLHF.